Sequencing of this TCR beta chain was carried out in a study of chemoradiotherapy in HPV16-positive cancers. On the study more broadly: Candidate HPV-specific clones and shared TCR motifs came from a couple of HPV16-positive patients. Study findings and constraints: In HPV16-positive patients, HPV-responsive T-cell expansion tracked better recurrence-free survival. During treatment, candidate HPV-specific clones and E7-related motifs expanded in tumor.

This CDR3 spans 14 amino acids. CDR1 is LNHDA, CDR2 SQIVND, per germline (reference sequence). Trimming took 5 bases from V and 2 from J; bases not matched to a gene: 3. Notes on this clone: Its antigen is still unknown.

This table comes from immunoSEQ multiplex PCR, and its TCRdb copy is limited to in-frame clones, with some not included. Of over 2,000 clones listed, around 72% are singletons. Specimen collection occurred from a patient who underwent chemoradiotherapy. The J gene is TRBJ1-1, the V gene TRBV19, with 9 bases identical to TRBD1. This receptor was obtained from a human donor with HPV-associated anogenital cancer. The CDR3 region is CASSGQGLNTEAFF. As DNA, the CDR3 is TGTGCCAGTAGTGGACAGGGGCTAAACACTGAAGCTTTCTTT. The complete variable domain, with remaining parts taken from reference TRBV19 and TRBJ1-1, reads DGGITQSPKYLFRKEGQNVTLSCEQNLNHDAMYWYRQDPGQGLRLIYYSQIVNDFQKGDIAEGYSVSREKKESFPLTVTSAQKNPTAFYLCASSGQGLNTEAFFGQGTRLTVV.